This T cell receptor beta chain is drawn from a study of blood T cells in healthy people across ages. The second PCR ran about 6 to 11 cycles with a sample-barcoded 5' primer and J-beta primers. TCRdb re-called the 5' RACE reads with MiXCR, one entry per CDR3 protein. The sample lists 850,000 to 1,000,000 distinct CDR3 sequences; 40% to 60% were seen once. The germline gives CDR1 SGHRS, CDR2 YFSETQ. The CDR3 consists of 15 residues. Trimming removed 3 bases from V and 3 bases from J; junction bases left unmatched: 8. This sequence was found in a man aged 25 to 40 in good health. Sequenced material: blood. V is TRBV5-1 and J is TRBJ2-7; the match to TRBD1 covers 8 bases. The CDR3 nucleotides are TGCGCCAGCAGCTGGGGGGACAGGACGGTCTACGAGCAGTACTTC. Translation gives CASSWGDRTVYEQYF.